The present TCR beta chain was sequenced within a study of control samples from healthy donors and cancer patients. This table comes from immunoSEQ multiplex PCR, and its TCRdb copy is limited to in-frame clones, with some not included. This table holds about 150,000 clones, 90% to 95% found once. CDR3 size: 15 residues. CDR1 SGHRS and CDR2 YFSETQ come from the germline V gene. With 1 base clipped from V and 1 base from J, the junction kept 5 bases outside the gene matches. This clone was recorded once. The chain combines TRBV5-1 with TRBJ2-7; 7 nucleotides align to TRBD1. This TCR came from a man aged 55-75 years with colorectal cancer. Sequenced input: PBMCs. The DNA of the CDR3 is TGCGCCAGCAGCTTGACGCCAGGGGGATCCTACGAGCAGTACTTC. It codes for CASSLTPGGSYEQYF. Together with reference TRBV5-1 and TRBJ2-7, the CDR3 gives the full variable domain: KAGVTQTPRYLIKTRGQQVTLSCSPISGHRSVSWYQQTPGQGLQFLFEYFSETQRNKGNFPGRFSGRQFSNSRSEMNVSTLELGDSALYLCASSLTPGGSYEQYFGPGTRLTVT.